This T cell receptor (beta chain) was sequenced during a study of shared clonotypes between healthy human individuals. Regarding the study as a whole: When naive CD4 clonotypes were compared across a handful of donors, roughly 4.9% were shared.

CDR3 size: 14 residues. Trimming pared 4 bases from V and 0 bases from J, leaving 10 bases between. Germline V CDR1 and CDR2: SEHNR, FQNEAQ (reference sequence). About this clone itself: The antigen is unknown.

Assay used: immunoSEQ multiplex PCR; TCRdb lists only in-frame clones, some missing. The sample contains about 1.1 million clones, around three quarters of which appear only once. This sequence joins TRBV7-9 and TRBJ2-7, with D hard to call. The receptor comes from a man aged 18 to 30 in good health. Some clones in this sample may be carry-over from other donors' samples. The source material was memory CD4+ T cells from PBMCs. The subset was: CD45RA-negative fraction. DNA for the CDR3: TGTGCCAGCAGCTCCACCTATTCCTCCTACGAGCAGTACTTC. It yields the protein CASSSTYSSYEQYF. Full variable domain (outside the CDR3, taken from reference TRBV7-9 and TRBJ2-7): DTGVSQNPRHKITKRGQNVTFRCDPISEHNRLYWYRQTLGQGPEFLTYFQNEAQLEKSRLLSDRFSAERPKGSFSTLEIQRTEQGDSAMYLCASSSTYSSYEQYFGPGTRLTVT.